The 10 T cell receptor beta chains in this list originate from one sample, sequenced in a study of OX40 agonist ivuxolimab in advanced cancers. Profiled with immunoSEQ multiplex PCR; TCRdb holds only in-frame clones, not every one. Of fewer than 120,000 clones in the sample, roughly 87% were seen once. The sample in question was CD4+ or CD8+ T cells sorted from blood, obtained in a trial of the OX40 agonist ivuxolimab. Every receptor here comes from an adult with an advanced solid tumor such as melanoma, head and neck, liver or kidney cancer.

The chain employs TRBV5-1 and TRBJ2-2; D may be TRBD1 (6 bases). From germline, CDR1 is SGHRS and CDR2 YFSETQ. V was cut by 0 bases and J by 2 bases, with 8 bases left in between. The CDR3 is made up of 15 amino acids. CDR3 loop: CASSLGQDNTGELFF. CDR3 bases: TGCGCCAGCAGCTTGGGACAGGACAACACCGGGGAGCTGTTTTTT.

J is TRBJ1-3 and V is TRBV7-2; the D gene is possibly TRBD1 (6 bases). V lost 5 bases and J 0 bases, leaving 14 bases between the germline ends. Germline loops: CDR1 SGHTA, CDR2 FQGNSA. This CDR3 contains 16 residues. The CDR3 protein is CASSISTGASGNTIYF. The CDR3 DNA is TGTGCCAGCAGCATATCGACAGGAGCCTCTGGAAACACCATATATTTT.

The chain links TRBV11-1 to TRBJ2-3; unclear D gene. Germline V CDR1 and CDR2: SGHAT, FQDESV (reference sequence). The V gene lost 1 base and the J gene lost 7 bases, with 6 bases spanning the gap. This CDR3 is built from 12 residues. CDR3 amino acids: CASSLESYTQYF. The CDR3, as DNA: TGTGCCAGCAGCTTAGAATCTTATACGCAGTATTTT.

This sequence joins TRBV4-1 and TRBJ1-1; unclear D gene. Deletions cut 3 bases from V and 3 bases from J, with 11 bases between. This CDR3 has 14 amino acids. Germline V gene sequence: CDR1 MGHRA, CDR2 YSYEKL. The CDR3 nucleotides are TGCGCCAGCAGCCACGAAGACAAGCACACTGAAGCTTTCTTT. Translation gives CASSHEDKHTEAFF.

V gene TRBV18 combines with J gene TRBJ1-2; D remains unclear. V dropped 1 base and J dropped 0 bases, with 15 bases sitting between them. Per the germline V gene, CDR1 is KGHSH and CDR2 is LQKENI. CDR3 size: 17 residues. The CDR3 DNA follows: TGTGCCAGCTCACCACAGTCCGGGTCTAATTCTAACTATGGCTACACCTTC. Translation: CASSPQSGSNSNYGYTF. Drawing the rest from reference TRBV18 and TRBJ1-2, the complete variable domain is NAGVMQNPRHLVRRRGQEARLRCSPMKGHSHVYWYRQLPEEGLKFMVYLQKENIIDESGMPKERFSAEFPKEGPSILRIQQVVRGDSAAYFCASSPQSGSNSNYGYTFGSGTRLTVV.

The chain links TRBV7-2 to TRBJ2-1; 7 bases fit TRBD1. Per germline, CDR1 SGHTA and CDR2 FQGNSA. CDR3 size: 12 residues. V trimming: 4 bases; J trimming: 10 bases; junction bases outside the gene matches: 4. This CDR3 reads CASSYGQAEQFF. DNA for the CDR3: TGTGCCAGCAGCTACGGACAGGCCGAGCAGTTCTTC.

This clone occurred once. This sequence joins TRBV5-8 and TRBJ2-5; D is unresolved. This CDR3 has 12 residues. Trimming removed 4 bases at V and 0 bases at J, with 4 bases between. The germline V gene has CDR1 SGHTS and CDR2 YDEGEE. CDR3 residues: CASSKYQETQYF. CDR3 in DNA: TGTGCCAGCAGCAAATACCAAGAGACCCAGTACTTC.

The gene calls are TRBV5-4 and TRBJ2-1; unclear D gene. The CDR3 loop spans 13 amino acids. The ends were cut back, 0 bases at V and 5 bases at J, with 6 bases in the middle. Germline-derived CDR1 and CDR2 are SGHNT and YYREEE (reference sequence). The CDR3 sequence is CASSLGRDNEQFF. In nucleotides, the CDR3 is TGTGCCAGCAGCTTGGGAAGAGACAATGAGCAGTTCTTC.

This CDR3 reads CASSRTGRARNYGYTF. CDR3 sequence (DNA): TGTGCCAGCAGCAGGACAGGGAGGGCTCGGAACTATGGCTACACCTTC. The chain is built from TRBV5-4 and TRBJ1-2, with 8 bases identical to TRBD1. CDR3 length equals 16 residues. V was clipped by 4 bases and J by 2 bases; unmatched bases: 10. CDR1 and CDR2 (germline): SGHNT, YYREEE (reference sequence).

The V gene is TRBV2, the J gene TRBJ2-2; 10 bases are shared with TRBD2. The V and J ends lost 6 bases and 2 bases, in that order; junction bases with no gene match: 6. Per germline, CDR1 SNHLY and CDR2 FYNNEI. The CDR3 spans 16 residues. For the CDR3, the DNA is TGTGCCAGCAGACCACTAGCGGGGCTTAACACCGGGGAGCTGTTTTTT. Translation: CASRPLAGLNTGELFF. Filled out from reference TRBV2 and TRBJ2-2, the complete variable domain reads EPEVTQTPSHQVTQMGQEVILRCVPISNHLYFYWYRQILGQKVEFLVSFYNNEISEKSEIFDDQFSVERPDGSNFTLKIRSTKLEDSAMYFCASRPLAGLNTGELFFGEGSRLTVL.